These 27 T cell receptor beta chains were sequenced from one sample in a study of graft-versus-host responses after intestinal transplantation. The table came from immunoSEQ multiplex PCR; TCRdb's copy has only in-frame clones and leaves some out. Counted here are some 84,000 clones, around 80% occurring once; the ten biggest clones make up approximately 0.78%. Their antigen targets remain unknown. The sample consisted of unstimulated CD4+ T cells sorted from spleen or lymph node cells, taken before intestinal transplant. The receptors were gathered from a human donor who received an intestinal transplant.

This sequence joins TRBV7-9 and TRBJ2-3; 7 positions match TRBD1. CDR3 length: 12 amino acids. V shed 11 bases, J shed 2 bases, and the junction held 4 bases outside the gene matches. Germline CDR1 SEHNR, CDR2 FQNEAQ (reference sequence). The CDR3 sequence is CAFGTDTDTQYF. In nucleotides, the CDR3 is TGTGCCTTCGGGACAGACACAGATACGCAGTATTTT. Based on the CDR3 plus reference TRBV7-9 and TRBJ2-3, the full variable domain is DTGVSQNPRHKITKRGQNVTFRCDPISEHNRLYWYRQTLGQGPEFLTYFQNEAQLEKSRLLSDRFSAERPKGSFSTLEIQRTEQGDSAMYLCAFGTDTDTQYFGPGTRLTVL.

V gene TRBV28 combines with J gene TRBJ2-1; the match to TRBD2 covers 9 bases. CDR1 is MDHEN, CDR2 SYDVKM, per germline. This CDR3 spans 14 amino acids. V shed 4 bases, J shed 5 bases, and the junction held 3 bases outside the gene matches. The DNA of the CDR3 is TGTGCCAGCAGTTCGGCGGGGGGGGACAATGAGCAGTTCTTC. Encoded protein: CASSSAGGDNEQFF.

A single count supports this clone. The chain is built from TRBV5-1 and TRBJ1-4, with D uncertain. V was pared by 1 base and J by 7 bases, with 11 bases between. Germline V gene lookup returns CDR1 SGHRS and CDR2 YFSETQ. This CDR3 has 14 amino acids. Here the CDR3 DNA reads TGCGCCAGCAGCTTGTCGGGGAATCTTGAAAAACTGTTTTTT. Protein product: CASSLSGNLEKLFF.

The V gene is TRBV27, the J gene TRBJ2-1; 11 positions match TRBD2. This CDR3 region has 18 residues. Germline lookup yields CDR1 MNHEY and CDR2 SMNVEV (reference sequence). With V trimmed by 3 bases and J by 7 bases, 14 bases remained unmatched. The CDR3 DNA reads TGTGCCAGCAGTTTCAACCCCTCACTAGCGGGGGTCTGGAATGAGCAGTTCTTC. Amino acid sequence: CASSFNPSLAGVWNEQFF.

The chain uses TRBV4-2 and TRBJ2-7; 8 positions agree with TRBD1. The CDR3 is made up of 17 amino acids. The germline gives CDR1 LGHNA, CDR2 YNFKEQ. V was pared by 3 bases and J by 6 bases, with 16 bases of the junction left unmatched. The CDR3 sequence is CASSQTAGPGQASEQYF. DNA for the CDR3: TGTGCCAGCAGCCAGACCGCCGGTCCGGGACAGGCCTCCGAGCAGTACTTC.

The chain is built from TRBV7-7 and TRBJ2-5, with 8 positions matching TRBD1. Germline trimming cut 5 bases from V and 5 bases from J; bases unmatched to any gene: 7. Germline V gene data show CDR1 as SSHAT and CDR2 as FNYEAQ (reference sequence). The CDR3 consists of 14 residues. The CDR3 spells CASSPDRARETQYF. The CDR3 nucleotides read TGTGCCAGCAGCCCGGACAGGGCCAGGGAGACCCAGTACTTC.

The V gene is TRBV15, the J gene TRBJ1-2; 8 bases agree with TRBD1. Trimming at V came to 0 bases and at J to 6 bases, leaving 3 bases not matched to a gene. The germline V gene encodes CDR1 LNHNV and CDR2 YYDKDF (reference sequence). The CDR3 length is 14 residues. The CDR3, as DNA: TGTGCCACCAGCAGAGATCCAGGGGGCGATGGCTACACCTTC. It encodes CATSRDPGGDGYTF.

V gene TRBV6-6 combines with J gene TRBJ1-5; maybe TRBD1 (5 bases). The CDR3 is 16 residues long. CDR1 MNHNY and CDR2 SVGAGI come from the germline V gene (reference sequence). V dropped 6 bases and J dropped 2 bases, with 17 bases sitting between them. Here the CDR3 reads CASRERRAGGNQPQHF. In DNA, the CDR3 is TGTGCCAGCAGGGAACGCAGGGCGGGGGGCAATCAGCCCCAGCATTTT.

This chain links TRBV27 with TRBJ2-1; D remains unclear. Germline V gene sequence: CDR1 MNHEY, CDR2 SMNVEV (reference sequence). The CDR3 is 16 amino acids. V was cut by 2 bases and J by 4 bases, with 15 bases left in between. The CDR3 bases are TGTGCCAGCAGTTTACAAGCGAGGCTGTCGTACAATGAGCAGTTCTTC. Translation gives CASSLQARLSYNEQFF.

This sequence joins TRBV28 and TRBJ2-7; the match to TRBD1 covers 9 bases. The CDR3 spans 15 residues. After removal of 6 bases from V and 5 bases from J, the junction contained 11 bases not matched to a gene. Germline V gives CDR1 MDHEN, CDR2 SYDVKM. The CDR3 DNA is TGTGCCAGCAGGCCCCCCGGGACAGGGAGAAACGAGCAGTACTTC. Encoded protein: CASRPPGTGRNEQYF. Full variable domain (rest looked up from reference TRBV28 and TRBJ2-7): DVKVTQSSRYLVKRTGEKVFLECVQDMDHENMFWYRQDPGLGLRLIYFSYDVKMKEKGDIPEGYSVSREKKERFSLILESASTNQTSMYLCASRPPGTGRNEQYFGPGTRLTVT.

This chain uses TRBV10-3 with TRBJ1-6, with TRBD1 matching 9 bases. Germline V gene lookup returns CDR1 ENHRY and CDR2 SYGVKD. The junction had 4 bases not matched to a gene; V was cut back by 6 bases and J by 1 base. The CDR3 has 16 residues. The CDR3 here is CAISYGQGSYNSPLHF. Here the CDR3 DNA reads TGTGCCATCAGCTATGGACAGGGGTCCTATAATTCACCCCTCCACTTT.

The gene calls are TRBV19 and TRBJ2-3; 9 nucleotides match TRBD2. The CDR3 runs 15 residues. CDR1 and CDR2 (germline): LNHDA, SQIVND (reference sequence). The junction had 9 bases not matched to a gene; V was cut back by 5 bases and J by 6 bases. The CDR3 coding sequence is TGTGCCAGTAGTCACTTAGCGGGAGTGGCGGATACGCAGTATTTT. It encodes CASSHLAGVADTQYF. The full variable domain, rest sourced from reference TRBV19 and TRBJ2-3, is DGGITQSPKYLFRKEGQNVTLSCEQNLNHDAMYWYRQDPGQGLRLIYYSQIVNDFQKGDIAEGYSVSREKKESFPLTVTSAQKNPTAFYLCASSHLAGVADTQYFGPGTRLTVL.

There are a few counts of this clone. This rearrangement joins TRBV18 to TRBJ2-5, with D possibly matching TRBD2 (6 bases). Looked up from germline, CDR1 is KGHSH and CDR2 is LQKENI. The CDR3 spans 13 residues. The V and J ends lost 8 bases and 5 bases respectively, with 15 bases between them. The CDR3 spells CASQGGAEETQYF. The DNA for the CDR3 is TGTGCCAGCCAGGGCGGGGCGGAGGAGACCCAGTACTTC.

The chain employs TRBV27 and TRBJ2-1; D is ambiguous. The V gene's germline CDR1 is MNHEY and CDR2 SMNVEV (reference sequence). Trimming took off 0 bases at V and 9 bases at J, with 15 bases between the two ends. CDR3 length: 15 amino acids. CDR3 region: CASSLSLGPGSEQFF. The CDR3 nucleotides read TGTGCCAGCAGTTTATCGCTTGGGCCAGGCAGTGAGCAGTTCTTC.

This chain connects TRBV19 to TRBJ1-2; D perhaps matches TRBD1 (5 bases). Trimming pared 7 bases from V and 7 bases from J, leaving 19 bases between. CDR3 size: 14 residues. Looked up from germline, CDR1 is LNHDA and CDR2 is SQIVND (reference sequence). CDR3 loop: CASTSRGRAGGYTF. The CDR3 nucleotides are TGTGCCAGTACTTCTCGGGGGAGGGCAGGTGGCTACACCTTC.

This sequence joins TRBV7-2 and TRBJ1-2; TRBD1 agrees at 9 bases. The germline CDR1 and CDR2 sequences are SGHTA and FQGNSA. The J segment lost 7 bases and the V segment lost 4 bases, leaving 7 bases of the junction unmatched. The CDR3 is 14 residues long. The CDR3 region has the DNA TGTGCCAGCAGCTCCGGGACAGGGCGGCGTGGCTACACCTTC. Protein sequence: CASSSGTGRRGYTF.

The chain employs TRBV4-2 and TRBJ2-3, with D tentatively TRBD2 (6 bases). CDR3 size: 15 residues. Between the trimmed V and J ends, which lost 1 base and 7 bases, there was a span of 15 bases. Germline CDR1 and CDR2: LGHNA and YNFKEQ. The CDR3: CASSQVSGPTNTQYF. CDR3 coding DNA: TGTGCCAGCAGCCAAGTTAGCGGACCTACAAATACGCAGTATTTT.

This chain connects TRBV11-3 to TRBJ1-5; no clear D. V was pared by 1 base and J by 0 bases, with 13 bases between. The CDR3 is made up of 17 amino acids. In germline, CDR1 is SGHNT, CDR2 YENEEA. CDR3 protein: CASSLGAREYSNQPQHF. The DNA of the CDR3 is TGTGCCAGCAGCTTAGGTGCTCGGGAGTATAGCAATCAGCCCCAGCATTTT.

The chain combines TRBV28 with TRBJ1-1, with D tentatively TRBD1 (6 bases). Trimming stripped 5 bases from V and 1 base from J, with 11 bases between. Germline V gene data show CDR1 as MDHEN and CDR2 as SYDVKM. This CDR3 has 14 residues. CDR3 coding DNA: TGTGCCAGCAGTGACCCGGGACAGAACACTGAAGCTTTCTTT. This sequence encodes CASSDPGQNTEAFF.

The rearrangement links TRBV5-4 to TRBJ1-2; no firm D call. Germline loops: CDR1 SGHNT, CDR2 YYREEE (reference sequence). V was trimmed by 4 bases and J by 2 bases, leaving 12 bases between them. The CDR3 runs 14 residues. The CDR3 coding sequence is TGTGCCAGCAGCCGTACGTGGGAGAACTATGGCTACACCTTC. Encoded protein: CASSRTWENYGYTF.

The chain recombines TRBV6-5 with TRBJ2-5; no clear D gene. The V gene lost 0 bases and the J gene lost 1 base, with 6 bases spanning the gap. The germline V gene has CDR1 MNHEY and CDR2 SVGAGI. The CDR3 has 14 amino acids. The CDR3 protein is CASSYSWLQETQYF. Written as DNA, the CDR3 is TGTGCCAGCAGTTACTCATGGCTCCAAGAGACCCAGTACTTC.

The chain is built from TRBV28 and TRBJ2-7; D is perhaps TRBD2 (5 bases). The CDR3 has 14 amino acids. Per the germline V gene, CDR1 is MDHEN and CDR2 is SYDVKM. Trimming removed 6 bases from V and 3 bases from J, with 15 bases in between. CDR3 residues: CASSPIGLNYEQYF. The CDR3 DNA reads TGTGCCAGCAGCCCAATAGGACTCAACTACGAGCAGTACTTC.

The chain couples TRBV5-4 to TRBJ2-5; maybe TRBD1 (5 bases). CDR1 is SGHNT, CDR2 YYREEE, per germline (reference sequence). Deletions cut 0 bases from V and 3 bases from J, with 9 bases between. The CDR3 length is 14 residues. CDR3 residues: CASSLGQWEETQYF. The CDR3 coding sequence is TGTGCCAGCAGCTTGGGACAGTGGGAAGAGACCCAGTACTTC.

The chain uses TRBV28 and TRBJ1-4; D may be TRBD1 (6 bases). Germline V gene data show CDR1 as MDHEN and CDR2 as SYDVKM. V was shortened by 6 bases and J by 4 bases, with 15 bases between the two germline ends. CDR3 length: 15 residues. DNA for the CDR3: TGTGCCAGCAGGCCTTGGACAGTCCTTAATGAAAAACTGTTTTTT. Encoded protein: CASRPWTVLNEKLFF.

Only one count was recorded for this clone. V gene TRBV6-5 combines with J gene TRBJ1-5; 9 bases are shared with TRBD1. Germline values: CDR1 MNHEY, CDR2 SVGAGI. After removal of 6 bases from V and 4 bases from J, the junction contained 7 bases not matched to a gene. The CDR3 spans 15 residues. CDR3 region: CASSSGTGMNQPQHF. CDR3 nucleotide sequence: TGTGCCAGCAGCTCCGGGACAGGGATGAATCAGCCCCAGCATTTT.

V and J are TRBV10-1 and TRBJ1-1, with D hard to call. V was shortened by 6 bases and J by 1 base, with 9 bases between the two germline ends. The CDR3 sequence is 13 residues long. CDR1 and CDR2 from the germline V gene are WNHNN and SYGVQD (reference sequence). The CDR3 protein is CASSETENTEAFF. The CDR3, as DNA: TGCGCCAGCAGCGAAACAGAGAACACTGAAGCTTTCTTT.

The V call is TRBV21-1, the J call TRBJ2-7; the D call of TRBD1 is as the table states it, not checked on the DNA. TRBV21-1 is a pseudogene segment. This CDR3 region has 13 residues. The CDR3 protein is CASSKDGQGLQYF. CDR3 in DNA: TGTGCCAGCAGCAAAGATGGACAGGGGTTGCAGTACTTC.